What follows are 20 T cell receptor beta chains derived from one specimen sequenced in a study of vaccination and CD4 T cells after COVID-19. Antigens for these TCRs are unknown. Cultured CD4+ T cells had their DNA profiled by the Oncomine TCR Beta short-read assay. TCRdb processed the PCR reads anew with MiXCR; each CDR3 protein has one entry. The sample lists around 14,000 distinct CDR3 sequences; about 54% were seen once. Indicated treatment: roughly 11-day PBMC culture with coronavirus spike peptide pools or control peptides (ViraFEST assay). This sample comprised CD4+ T cells from blood, cultured in vitro, obtained before SARS-CoV-2 vaccination. The origin of the receptors is a human donor who had recovered from COVID-19.

This chain uses TRBV15 with TRBJ1-1; 9 bases map to TRBD1. Germline CDR1 reads LNHNV; CDR2 reads YYDKDF (reference sequence). The junction had 8 bases not matched to a gene; V was cut back by 1 base and J by 5 bases. The CDR3 extends over 16 amino acids. The CDR3 protein is CATSRGRQGGRTEAFF. CDR3 nucleotides: TGTGCCACCAGCAGAGGAAGACAGGGGGGGAGGACTGAAGCTTTCTTT.

The rearrangement joins TRBV7-6 to TRBJ1-6, with TRBD1 matching over 7 bases. Trimming took 1 base from V and 9 from J; bases not matched to a gene: 9. The CDR3 is 16 amino acids. Germline V CDR1 and CDR2: SGHVS, FNYEAQ. Here the CDR3 DNA reads TGTGCCAGCAGCTTAGATTTAGTACAGGGGATTTCACCCCTCCACTTT. It codes for CASSLDLVQGISPLHF.

This clonotype was observed a few times. CDR3 region: CASSLAASHNSPLHF. DNA of the CDR3: TGTGCCAGCAGCTTAGCTGCCAGTCATAATTCACCCCTCCACTTT. The chain links TRBV11-3 to TRBJ1-6; D remains unclear. V was trimmed by 1 base and J by 5 bases, leaving 9 bases between them. Germline V lookup: CDR1 SGHNT, CDR2 YENEEA. CDR3 length: 15 residues.

The table lists this clonotype with a few counts. This sequence joins TRBV7-2 and TRBJ1-6; D is possibly TRBD1 (5 bases). Germline V gene data show CDR1 as SGHTA and CDR2 as FQGNSA. The V gene lost 2 bases and the J gene lost 9 bases, with 11 bases spanning the gap. CDR3 length: 14 residues. The CDR3 coding sequence is TGTGCCAGCAGCTTACAGGGACGGAGTTCACCCCTCCACTTT. It encodes CASSLQGRSSPLHF.

This chain uses TRBV4-2 with TRBJ1-5; 11 bases are shared with TRBD1. Germline V gives CDR1 LGHNA, CDR2 YNFKEQ. Germline trimming cut 1 base from V and 5 bases from J; bases unmatched to any gene: 1. This CDR3 contains 15 residues. The CDR3 region is CASSQAGQGDQPQHF. CDR3 coding DNA: TGTGCCAGCAGCCAAGCGGGACAGGGGGATCAGCCCCAGCATTTT.

This clonotype was seen just once. V usage is TRBV28 and J usage is TRBJ1-1, with 7 bases aligning to TRBD1. V was clipped by 7 bases and J by 6 bases; unmatched bases: 8. The CDR3 is made up of 13 amino acids. Germline CDR1 is MDHEN and CDR2 is SYDVKM. The CDR3 DNA reads TGTGCCAGCACCCCAGGGGGGGGGGCTGAAGCTTTCTTT. It codes for CASTPGGGAEAFF. The full variable domain, with the rest looked up from reference TRBV28 and TRBJ1-1, is DVKVTQSSRYLVKRTGEKVFLECVQDMDHENMFWYRQDPGLGLRLIYFSYDVKMKEKGDIPEGYSVSREKKERFSLILESASTNQTSMYLCASTPGGGAEAFFGQGTRLTVV.

In DNA form, the CDR3 reads TGTGCCAGCAGGGATTTACTAGGGCCCACAGATACGCAGTATTTT. Its protein product is CASRDLLGPTDTQYF. The V call is TRBV6-1, the J call TRBJ2-3, with D maybe TRBD2 (5 bases). Germline V CDR1 and CDR2: MNHNS, SASEGT. The germline V and J ends were trimmed by 6 bases and 2 bases, with 15 bases remaining between them. This CDR3 has 15 residues.

The J gene is TRBJ1-6, the V gene TRBV27; D unclear. The CDR3 loop spans 12 amino acids. Trimming stripped 2 bases from V and 9 bases from J, with 5 bases between. CDR1 and CDR2 from the germline V gene are MNHEY and SMNVEV (reference sequence). CDR3 loop: CASSLIASPLHF. The CDR3 nucleotides are TGTGCCAGCAGTTTAATCGCTTCACCCCTCCACTTT.

The CDR3 loop reads CATSRAQGSSNQPQHF. Here the CDR3 DNA reads TGTGCCACCAGCAGAGCGCAGGGTTCTAGCAATCAGCCCCAGCATTTT. The V and J genes are TRBV15 and TRBJ1-5; TRBD1 might be the D (5 bases). The germline V and J ends were trimmed by 1 base and 0 bases, with 10 bases remaining between them. The germline CDR1 and CDR2 sequences are LNHNV and YYDKDF (reference sequence). This CDR3 spans 16 amino acids.

V is TRBV19 and J is TRBJ2-5; D could derive from TRBD1 or TRBD2 (5 bases each). The germline V gene has CDR1 LNHDA and CDR2 SQIVND (reference sequence). With 4 bases removed from V and 3 bases from J, the gap between germline ends came to 12 bases. This CDR3 spans 14 amino acids. CDR3 sequence (DNA): TGTGCCAGTAGTACCTCGGGGCCCGAAGAGACCCAGTACTTC. Amino acid sequence: CASSTSGPEETQYF. Combining the CDR3 with reference TRBV19 and TRBJ2-5 gives the whole variable domain DGGITQSPKYLFRKEGQNVTLSCEQNLNHDAMYWYRQDPGQGLRLIYYSQIVNDFQKGDIAEGYSVSREKKESFPLTVTSAQKNPTAFYLCASSTSGPEETQYFGPGTRLLVL.

The V and J genes are TRBV19 and TRBJ1-5; no firm D call. The V gene lost 7 bases and the J gene lost 4 bases, with 11 bases spanning the gap. This CDR3 contains 13 residues. The germline V gene has CDR1 LNHDA and CDR2 SQIVND (reference sequence). The CDR3 protein is CASKGQDNQPQHF. The CDR3 DNA reads TGTGCCAGTAAGGGTCAGGATAATCAGCCCCAGCATTTT.

The chain uses TRBV20-1 and TRBJ1-5; TRBD1 aligns across 7 bases. Unmatched junction bases numbered 9, after V lost 6 bases and J lost 4 bases. This CDR3 is 14 amino acids long. Germline-derived CDR1 and CDR2 are DFQATT and SNEGSKA (reference sequence). The CDR3 nucleotides read TGCAGTGCCGCGTGGCAGGGGGGGAATCAGCCCCAGCATTTT. Translation: CSAAWQGGNQPQHF.

This clonotype was seen a handful of times. This chain uses TRBV7-2 with TRBJ1-1; D ambiguous. CDR1 and CDR2 (germline): SGHTA, FQGNSA. V was cut by 4 bases and J by 0 bases, with 12 bases left in between. The CDR3 is 15 residues long. CDR3 sequence reads: CASSSHKGMNTEAFF. The DNA for the CDR3 is TGTGCCAGCAGCTCCCATAAAGGTATGAACACTGAAGCTTTCTTT.

This clonotype was seen a few times. V and J are TRBV7-8 and TRBJ1-1, with D maybe TRBD1 (6 bases). Germline values: CDR1 SGHVS, CDR2 FQNEAQ. With 0 bases removed from V and 7 bases from J, the gap between germline ends came to 24 bases. This CDR3 has 18 residues. The CDR3 region has the DNA TGTGCCAGCAGCTTAGCAGTGGTCTGGCTGGGGGCGCGCGGTGAAGCTTTCTTT. It translates to CASSLAVVWLGARGEAFF.

The gene calls are TRBV10-2 and TRBJ1-5; tentatively, D is TRBD1 (5 bases). Trimming shortened V by 8 bases and J by 7 bases, and 15 bases separated the two germline ends. The CDR3 contains 13 residues. From germline, CDR1 is WSHSY and CDR2 SAAADI. CDR3 residues: CASGLGDGQPQHF. The CDR3 DNA reads as TGCGCCAGCGGATTGGGGGACGGGCAGCCCCAGCATTTT.

This chain uses TRBV19 with TRBJ2-6, with unresolved D. The CDR3 is 11 residues long. From germline, CDR1 is LNHDA and CDR2 SQIVND (reference sequence). Between the trimmed V and J ends, which lost 7 bases and 8 bases, there was a span of 6 bases. CDR3 region: CASTVSNVLTF. For the CDR3, the DNA is TGTGCCAGTACGGTTTCCAACGTCCTGACTTTC.

The rearrangement links TRBV20-1 to TRBJ2-3; D possibly corresponds to TRBD2 (7 bases). The CDR3 is 15 residues long. Trimming pared 5 bases from V and 4 bases from J, leaving 19 bases between. Germline V gives CDR1 DFQATT, CDR2 SNEGSKA (reference sequence). The CDR3 DNA is TGCAGTGCTCAACAGGGACTTCGGGGGGCAGATACGCAGTATTTT. Residues: CSAQQGLRGADTQYF.

The V and J genes are TRBV6-1 and TRBJ1-6; tentative D call: TRBD1 (5 bases). V was clipped by 6 bases and J by 8 bases, with 17 bases between them. CDR3 length equals 15 residues. Germline assignment: CDR1 MNHNS and CDR2 SASEGT. The CDR3 nucleotides read TGTGCCAGCAGCCCCTCAGGGAGGGAAGATTCACCCCTCCACTTT. Its translation is CASSPSGREDSPLHF.

This clonotype was recorded a few times. The genes are TRBV2 and TRBJ1-5; perhaps TRBD1 as D (6 bases). This CDR3 has 14 amino acids. CDR1 is SNHLY, CDR2 FYNNEI, per germline. The V gene lost 6 bases and the J gene lost 0 bases, with 9 bases spanning the gap. CDR3 protein: CASSRGNSNQPQHF. The CDR3 DNA sequence: TGTGCCAGCAGCAGGGGAAATAGCAATCAGCCCCAGCATTTT.

The rearrangement joins TRBV28 to TRBJ1-5; D is possibly TRBD1 (5 bases). The CDR3 runs 14 residues. With 6 bases removed from V and 2 bases from J, the gap between germline ends came to 11 bases. From germline, CDR1 is MDHEN and CDR2 SYDVKM. This chain's CDR3 is CASRSDSRNQPQHF. In nucleotides, the CDR3 is TGTGCCAGCAGGTCAGACAGCCGCAATCAGCCCCAGCATTTT.